The following is a TCR beta chain sequence with its context. Its antigen is unidentified. This sample is drawn from a study of cytomegalovirus exposure and HLA in healthy donors. PCR was performed using 60 Vbeta and 13 Jbeta primers. The data were produced by immunoSEQ multiplex PCR, yet TCRdb's version contains in-frame clones alone and is incomplete. The profile covers roughly 190,000 clones, with around nine tenths appearing a single time and approximately 2% taken by the ten largest. All the people who gave samples were healthy bone marrow donors. The CDR3 length is 16 residues. V lost 4 bases and J 8 bases, leaving 21 bases between the germline ends. CDR1 MGHRA and CDR2 YSYEKL come from the germline V gene. Study-level points and caveats: Differences between HLA loci emerged in a later analysis of TCR association rates, with DRB1 most and HLA-C fewest.

The sample comprised PBMCs. The V gene is TRBV4-1, the J gene TRBJ2-1; TRBD1 might be the D (6 bases). This clonotype was obtained from a woman younger than 35 in good health and CMV-seronegative. The CDR3, as DNA: TGCGCCAGCAGCCCTCAACAGGGACCCGACGCCTATGAGCAGTTCTTC. Its protein product is CASSPQQGPDAYEQFF.